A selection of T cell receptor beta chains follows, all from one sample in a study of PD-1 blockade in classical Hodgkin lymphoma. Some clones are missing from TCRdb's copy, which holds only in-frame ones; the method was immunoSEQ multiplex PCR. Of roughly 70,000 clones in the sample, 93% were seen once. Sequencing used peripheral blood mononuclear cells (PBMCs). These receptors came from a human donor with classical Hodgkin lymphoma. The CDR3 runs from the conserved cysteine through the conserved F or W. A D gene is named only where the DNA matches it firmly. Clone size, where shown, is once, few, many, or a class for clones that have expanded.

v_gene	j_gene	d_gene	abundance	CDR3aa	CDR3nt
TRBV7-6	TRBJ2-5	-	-	CASSHHAGAGGETQYF	TGTGCCAGCAGCCACCACGCAGGGGCAGGAGGGGAGACCCAGTACTTC
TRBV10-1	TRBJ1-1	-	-	CASSAQGNTEAFF	TGCGCCAGCAGTGCCCAGGGGAACACTGAAGCTTTCTTT
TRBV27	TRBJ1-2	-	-	CASSLLPLSYGYTF	TGTGCCAGCAGTTTACTCCCTTTATCCTATGGCTACACCTTC
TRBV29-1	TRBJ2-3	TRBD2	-	CSVEGLAGITDTQYF	TGCAGCGTTGAAGGACTAGCGGGGATCACAGATACGCAGTATTTT
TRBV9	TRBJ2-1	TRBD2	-	CASSAPRGGIYNEQFF	TGTGCCAGCAGCGCGCCGCGGGGGGGCATCTACAATGAGCAGTTCTTC
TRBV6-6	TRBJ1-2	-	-	CATTPLWQGRYGYTF	TGTGCCACCACCCCGCTGTGGCAGGGGAGGTATGGCTACACCTTC
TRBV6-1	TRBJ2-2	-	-	CASKTGSMGGELFF	TGTGCCAGCAAAACGGGGTCGATGGGCGGGGAGCTGTTTTTT
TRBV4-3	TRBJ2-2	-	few	CASSPDTGTRVTGELFF	TGCGCCAGCAGCCCAGACACCGGGACACGGGTCACCGGGGAGCTGTTTTTT
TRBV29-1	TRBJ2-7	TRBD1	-	CSVRRTGSSYEQYF	TGCAGCGTGCGGAGGACAGGGAGCTCCTACGAGCAGTACTTC
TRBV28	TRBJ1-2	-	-	CASSLGGTQNYGYTF	TGTGCCAGCAGTTTAGGAGGGACTCAGAATTATGGCTACACCTTC
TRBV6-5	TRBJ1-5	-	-	CASSSFQGQPQHF	TGTGCCAGCAGTTCTTTTCAGGGGCAGCCCCAGCATTTT
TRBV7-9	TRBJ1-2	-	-	CASSTGYYGYTF	TGTGCCAGCAGTACAGGTTACTATGGCTACACCTTC
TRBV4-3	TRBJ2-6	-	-	CASSQARDSGANVLTF	TGCGCCAGCAGCCAAGCCCGGGACTCTGGGGCCAACGTCCTGACTTTC
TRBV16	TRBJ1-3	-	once	CASSQSTRNTIYF	TGTGCCAGCAGCCAATCTACCAGAAACACCATATATTTT
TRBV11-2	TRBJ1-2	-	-	CASKPGTEGGYTF	TGTGCCAGCAAACCCGGAACAGAGGGGGGCTACACCTTC
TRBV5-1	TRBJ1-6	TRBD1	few	CASSPGQNSPLHF	TGCGCCAGCAGCCCGGGACAGAATTCACCCCTCCACTTT
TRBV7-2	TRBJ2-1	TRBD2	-	CASSTRRLAGDDEQFF	TGTGCCAGCAGCACTCGTCGACTAGCGGGAGACGATGAGCAGTTCTTC
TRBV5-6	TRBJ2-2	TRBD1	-	CASSSDRGLVGELFF	TGTGCCAGCAGCTCGGACAGGGGGCTGGTGGGAGAGCTGTTTTTT
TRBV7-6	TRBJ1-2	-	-	CASSLEGNYGYTF	TGTGCCAGCAGCTTGGAGGGAAACTATGGCTACACCTTC
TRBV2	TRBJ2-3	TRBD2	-	CASSDGGAGALSGTQYF	TGTGCCAGCAGTGATGGGGGAGCGGGGGCCCTGTCTGGTACGCAGTATTTT
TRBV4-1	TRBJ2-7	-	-	CASSQEGRSYEQYF	TGCGCCAGCAGCCAAGAGGGCCGATCCTACGAGCAGTACTTC
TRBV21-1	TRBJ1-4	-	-	CASSNSPTGVDQLFF	TGTGCCAGCAGCAACAGTCCGACAGGGGTTGATCAACTGTTTTTT
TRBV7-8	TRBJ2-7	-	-	CASSLIQGGGEQYF	TGTGCCAGCAGCTTAATACAGGGTGGAGGCGAGCAGTACTTC
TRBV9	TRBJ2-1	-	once	CASSVEEGPHNEQFF	TGTGCCAGCAGCGTAGAAGAAGGTCCCCACAATGAGCAGTTCTTC
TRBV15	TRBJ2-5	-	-	CATSPRGGSETQYF	TGTGCCACCAGCCCTAGGGGGGGGTCGGAGACCCAGTACTTC
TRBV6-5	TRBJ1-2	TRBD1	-	CASSYSRQGGGYTF	TGTGCCAGCAGTTACTCGAGACAGGGGGGAGGCTACACCTTC
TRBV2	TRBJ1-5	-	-	CASSVQPHGVNQPQHF	TGTGCCAGCAGTGTTCAGCCCCACGGGGTAAATCAGCCCCAGCATTTT
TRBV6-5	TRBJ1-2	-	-	CASRDYGYTF	TGTGCCAGCAGGGACTATGGCTACACCTTC
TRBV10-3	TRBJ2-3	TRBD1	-	CAISETDRATDTQYF	TGTGCCATCAGTGAGACCGACAGGGCGACAGATACGCAGTATTTT
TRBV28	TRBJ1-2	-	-	CASRSEPGYYGYTF	TGTGCCAGCAGAAGTGAGCCCGGGTACTATGGCTACACCTTC
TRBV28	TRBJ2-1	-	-	CASSLGWNEQFF	TGTGCCAGCAGTTTAGGGTGGAATGAGCAGTTCTTC
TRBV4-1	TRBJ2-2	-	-	CASSPRTSNTGELFF	TGCGCCAGCAGCCCTCGGACCTCGAACACCGGGGAGCTGTTTTTT